This T cell receptor beta chain stems from a study of shared clonotypes between healthy human individuals. Study-level points and caveats: Sampling was confined to blood; repertoires within tissues likely differ.

With 4 bases removed from V and 5 bases from J, the gap between germline ends came to 13 bases. CDR1 and CDR2 from the germline V gene are SNHLY and FYNNEI. The CDR3 extends over 14 amino acids. DNA at approximately 200 ng, 25,000 to 30,000 T cell genomes, went into sorted-subset replicate PCRs. The protocol was immunoSEQ multiplex PCR, while the TCRdb copy is restricted to in-frame clones and leaves out a portion. The table records some 1 million clones, 75% of them present only once. Regarding this clone: The target antigen is unknown.

Naive CD45RA+ and memory CD45RA-negative subsets were split from CD4+ cells. Input material: memory CD4+ T cells sorted from blood. Stated subset: CD45RA-negative fraction. The source is a man between 18 and 35 years old in good health. The chain has TRBV2 and TRBJ2-3, with a tentative D call TRBD2 (5 bases). The CDR3 DNA is TGTGCCAGCAGTGCGGCTAGCCGGGGAGATACGCAGTATTTT. The encoded protein is CASSAASRGDTQYF.